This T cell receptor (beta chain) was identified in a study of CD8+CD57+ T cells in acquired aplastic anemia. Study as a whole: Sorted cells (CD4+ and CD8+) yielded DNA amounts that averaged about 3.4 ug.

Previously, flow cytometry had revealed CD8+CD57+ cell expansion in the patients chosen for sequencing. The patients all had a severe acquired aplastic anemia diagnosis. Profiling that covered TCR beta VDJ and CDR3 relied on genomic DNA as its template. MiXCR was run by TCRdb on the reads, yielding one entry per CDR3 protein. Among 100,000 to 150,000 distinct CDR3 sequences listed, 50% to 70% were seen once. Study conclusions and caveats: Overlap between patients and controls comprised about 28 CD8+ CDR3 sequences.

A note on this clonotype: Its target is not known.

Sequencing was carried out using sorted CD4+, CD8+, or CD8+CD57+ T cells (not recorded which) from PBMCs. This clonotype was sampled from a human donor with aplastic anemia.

The CDR3 region has the DNA TGTGCCACCAGTGACACAGGGTTGCGGCCCCAGCATTTT. Translation gives CATSDTGLRPQHF. The chain combines TRBV24-1 with TRBJ1-5; TRBD1 is a possible D gene (6 bases). Germline V gene sequence: CDR1 KGHDR, CDR2 SFDVKD. V lost 4 bases and J lost 9, with 12 bases in between. The CDR3 runs 13 residues.